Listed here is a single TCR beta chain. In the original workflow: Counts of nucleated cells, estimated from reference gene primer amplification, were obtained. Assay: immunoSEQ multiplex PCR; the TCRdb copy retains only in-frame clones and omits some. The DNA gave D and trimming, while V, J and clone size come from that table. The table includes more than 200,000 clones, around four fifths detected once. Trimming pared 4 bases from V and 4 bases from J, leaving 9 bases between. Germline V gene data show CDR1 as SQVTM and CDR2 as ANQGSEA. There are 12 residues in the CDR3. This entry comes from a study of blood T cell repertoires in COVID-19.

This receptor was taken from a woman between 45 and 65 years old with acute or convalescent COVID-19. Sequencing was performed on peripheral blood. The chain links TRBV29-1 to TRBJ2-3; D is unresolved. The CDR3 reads CSVVGWPDTQYF. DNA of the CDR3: TGCAGCGTTGTCGGGTGGCCAGATACGCAGTATTTT.